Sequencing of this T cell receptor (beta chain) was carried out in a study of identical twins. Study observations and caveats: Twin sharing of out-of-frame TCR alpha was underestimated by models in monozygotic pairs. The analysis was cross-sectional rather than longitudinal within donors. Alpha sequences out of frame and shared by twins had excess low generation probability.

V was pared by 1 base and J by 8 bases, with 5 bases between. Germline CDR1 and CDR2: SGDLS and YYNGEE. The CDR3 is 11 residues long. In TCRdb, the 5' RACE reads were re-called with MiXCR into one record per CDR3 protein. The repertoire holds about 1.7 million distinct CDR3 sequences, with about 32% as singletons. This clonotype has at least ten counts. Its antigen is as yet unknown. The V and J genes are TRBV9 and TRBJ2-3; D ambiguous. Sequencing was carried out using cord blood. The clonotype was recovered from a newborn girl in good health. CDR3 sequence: CASSVWGTQYF. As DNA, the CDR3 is TGTGCCAGCAGCGTATGGGGTACGCAGTATTTT.